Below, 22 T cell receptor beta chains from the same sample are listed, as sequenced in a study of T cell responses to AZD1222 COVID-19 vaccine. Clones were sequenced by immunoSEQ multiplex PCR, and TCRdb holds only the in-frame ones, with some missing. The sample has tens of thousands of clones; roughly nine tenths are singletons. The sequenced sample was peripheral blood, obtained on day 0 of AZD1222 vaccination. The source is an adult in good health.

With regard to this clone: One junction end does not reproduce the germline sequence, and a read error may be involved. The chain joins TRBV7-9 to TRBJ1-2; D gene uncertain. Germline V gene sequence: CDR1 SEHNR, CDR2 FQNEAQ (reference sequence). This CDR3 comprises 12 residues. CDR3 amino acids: CASSISEGGLYF. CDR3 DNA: TGTGCCAGCAGCATTAGCGAGGGTGGGCTCTACTTC.

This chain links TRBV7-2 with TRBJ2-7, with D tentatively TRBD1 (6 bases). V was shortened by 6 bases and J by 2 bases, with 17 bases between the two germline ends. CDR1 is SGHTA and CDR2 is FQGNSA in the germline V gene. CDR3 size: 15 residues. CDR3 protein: CASSQMRTATYEQYF. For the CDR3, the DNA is TGTGCCAGCAGTCAGATGAGGACAGCGACCTACGAGCAGTACTTC. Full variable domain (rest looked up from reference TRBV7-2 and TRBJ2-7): GAGVSQSPSNKVTEKGKDVELRCDPISGHTALYWYRQSLGQGLEFLIYFQGNSAPDKSGLPSDRFSAERTGGSVSTLTIQRTQQEDSAVYLCASSQMRTATYEQYFGPGTRLTVT.

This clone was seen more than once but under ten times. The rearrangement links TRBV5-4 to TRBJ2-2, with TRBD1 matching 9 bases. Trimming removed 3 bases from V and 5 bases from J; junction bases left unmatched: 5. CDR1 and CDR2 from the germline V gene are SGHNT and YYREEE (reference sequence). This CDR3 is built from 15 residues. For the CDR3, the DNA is TGTGCCAGCAGCTCGGGACAGGGTGGGACCGGGGAGCTGTTTTTT. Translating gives CASSSGQGGTGELFF.

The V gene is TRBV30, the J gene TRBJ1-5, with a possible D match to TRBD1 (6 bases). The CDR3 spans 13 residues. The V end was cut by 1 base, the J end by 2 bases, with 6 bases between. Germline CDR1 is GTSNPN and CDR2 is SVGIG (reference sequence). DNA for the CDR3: TGTGCCTGGAGTGCAGGGGGCAATCAGCCCCAGCATTTT. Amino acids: CAWSAGGNQPQHF.

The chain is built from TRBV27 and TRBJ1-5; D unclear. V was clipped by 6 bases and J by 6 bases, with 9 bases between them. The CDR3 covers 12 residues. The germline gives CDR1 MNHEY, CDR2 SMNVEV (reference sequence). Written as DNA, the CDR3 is TGTGCCAGCAGGAACCGGGGTCAGCCCCAGCATTTT. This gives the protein CASRNRGQPQHF.

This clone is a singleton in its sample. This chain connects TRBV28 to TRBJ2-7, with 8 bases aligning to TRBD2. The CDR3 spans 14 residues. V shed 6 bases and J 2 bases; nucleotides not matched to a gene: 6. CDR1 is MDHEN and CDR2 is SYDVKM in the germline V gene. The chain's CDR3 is CASSSRGGAYEQYF. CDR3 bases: TGTGCCAGCAGCTCCCGGGGGGGGGCCTACGAGCAGTACTTC.

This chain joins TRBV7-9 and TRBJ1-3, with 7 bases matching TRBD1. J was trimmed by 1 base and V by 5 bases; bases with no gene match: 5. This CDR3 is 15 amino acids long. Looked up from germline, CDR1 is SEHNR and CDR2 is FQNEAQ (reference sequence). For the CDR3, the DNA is TGTGCCAGCAGCATATCGACAGGGTCTGGAAACACCATATATTTT. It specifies CASSISTGSGNTIYF.

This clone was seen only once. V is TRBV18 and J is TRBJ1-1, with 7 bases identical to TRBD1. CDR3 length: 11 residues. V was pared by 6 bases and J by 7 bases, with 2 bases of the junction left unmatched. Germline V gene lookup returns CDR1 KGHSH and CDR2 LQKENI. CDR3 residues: CASSGDSEAFF. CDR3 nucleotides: TGTGCCAGCTCCGGGGACAGTGAAGCTTTCTTT.

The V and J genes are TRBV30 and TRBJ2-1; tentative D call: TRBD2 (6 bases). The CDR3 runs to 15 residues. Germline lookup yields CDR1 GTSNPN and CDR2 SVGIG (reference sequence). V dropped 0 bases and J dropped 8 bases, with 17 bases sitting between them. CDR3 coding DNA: TGTGCCTGGAGTGTACGGGCTAGCCGGAGGGATGAGCAGTTCTTC. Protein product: CAWSVRASRRDEQFF.

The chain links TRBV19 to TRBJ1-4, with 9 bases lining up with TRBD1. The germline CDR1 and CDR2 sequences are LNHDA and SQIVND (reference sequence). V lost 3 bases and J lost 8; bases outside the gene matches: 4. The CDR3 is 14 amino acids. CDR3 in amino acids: CASSIDRGGEKLFF. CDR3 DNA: TGTGCCAGTAGTATCGACAGGGGGGGCGAAAAACTGTTTTTT.

The CDR3 sequence: CASSQAPQGNYGYTF. In DNA, the CDR3 is TGCGCCAGCAGCCAAGCCCCACAGGGTAACTATGGCTACACCTTC. This sequence joins TRBV4-3 and TRBJ1-2, with D perhaps matching TRBD1 (6 bases). The CDR3 loop spans 15 amino acids. Germline CDR1 reads LGHNA; CDR2 reads YSLEER. With 1 base removed from V and 1 base from J, the gap between germline ends came to 10 bases.

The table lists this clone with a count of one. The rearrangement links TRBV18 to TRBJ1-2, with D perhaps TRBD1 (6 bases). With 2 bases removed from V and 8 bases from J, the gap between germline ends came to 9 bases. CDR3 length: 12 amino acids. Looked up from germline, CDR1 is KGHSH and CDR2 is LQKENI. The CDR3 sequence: CASSPKDRGYTF. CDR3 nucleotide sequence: TGTGCCAGCTCACCAAAGGACAGAGGCTACACCTTC.

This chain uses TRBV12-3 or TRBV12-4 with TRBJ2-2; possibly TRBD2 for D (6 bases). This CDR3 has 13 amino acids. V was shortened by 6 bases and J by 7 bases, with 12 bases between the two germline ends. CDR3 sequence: CASSPTSIGELFF. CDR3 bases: TGTGCCAGCAGCCCGACTAGTATCGGGGAGCTGTTTTTT.

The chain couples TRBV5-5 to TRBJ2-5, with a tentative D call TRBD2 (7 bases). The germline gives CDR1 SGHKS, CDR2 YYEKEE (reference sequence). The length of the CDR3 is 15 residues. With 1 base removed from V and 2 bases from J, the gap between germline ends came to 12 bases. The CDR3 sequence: CASSLLGGGQETQYF. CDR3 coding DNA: TGTGCCAGCAGCTTGTTGGGAGGGGGTCAAGAGACCCAGTACTTC.

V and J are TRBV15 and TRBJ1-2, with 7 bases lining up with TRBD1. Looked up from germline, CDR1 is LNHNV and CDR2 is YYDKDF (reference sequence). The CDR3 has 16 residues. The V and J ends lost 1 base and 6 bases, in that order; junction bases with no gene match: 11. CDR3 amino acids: CATSRVNPGQGDGYTF. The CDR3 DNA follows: TGTGCCACCAGCAGAGTGAATCCGGGGCAGGGGGATGGCTACACCTTC.

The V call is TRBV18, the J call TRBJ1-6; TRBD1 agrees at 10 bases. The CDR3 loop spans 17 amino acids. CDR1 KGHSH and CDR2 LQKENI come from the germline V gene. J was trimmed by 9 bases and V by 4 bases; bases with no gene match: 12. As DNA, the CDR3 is TGTGCCAGCTCACTCGAATTGACAGGGGGCATGGGTTCACCCCTCCACTTT. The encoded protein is CASSLELTGGMGSPLHF.

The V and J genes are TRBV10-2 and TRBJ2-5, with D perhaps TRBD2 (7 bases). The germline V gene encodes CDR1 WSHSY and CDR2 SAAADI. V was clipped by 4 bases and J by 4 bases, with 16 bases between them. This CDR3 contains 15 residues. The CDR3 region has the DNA TGCGCCAGCAGTGTGGCGGGGGCTCCGGGAGAGACCCAGTACTTC. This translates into CASSVAGAPGETQYF.

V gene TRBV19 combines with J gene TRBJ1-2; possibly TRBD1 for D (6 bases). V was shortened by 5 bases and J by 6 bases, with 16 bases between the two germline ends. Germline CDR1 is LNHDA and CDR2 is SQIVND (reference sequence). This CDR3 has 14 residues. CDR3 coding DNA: TGTGCCAGTAGTCCTCTTCTGGGGGCAAATGGCTACACCTTC. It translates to CASSPLLGANGYTF. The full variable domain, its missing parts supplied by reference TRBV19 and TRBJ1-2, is DGGITQSPKYLFRKEGQNVTLSCEQNLNHDAMYWYRQDPGQGLRLIYYSQIVNDFQKGDIAEGYSVSREKKESFPLTVTSAQKNPTAFYLCASSPLLGANGYTFGSGTRLTVV.

The CDR3 loop reads CASSPAIYGYTF. CDR3 bases: TGTGCCAGCAGCCCCGCCATCTATGGCTACACCTTC. The rearrangement uses TRBV5-5 and TRBJ1-2; D not certain. Trimming took 4 bases from V and 4 from J, leaving 8 bases between them. This CDR3 region has 12 residues. Germline values: CDR1 SGHKS, CDR2 YYEKEE (reference sequence).

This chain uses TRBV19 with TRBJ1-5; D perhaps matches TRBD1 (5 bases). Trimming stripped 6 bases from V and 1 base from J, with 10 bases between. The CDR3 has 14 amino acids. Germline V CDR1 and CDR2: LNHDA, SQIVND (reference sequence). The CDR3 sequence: CASSDRGSNQPQHF. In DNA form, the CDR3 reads TGTGCCAGTAGCGACCGGGGGAGCAATCAGCCCCAGCATTTT. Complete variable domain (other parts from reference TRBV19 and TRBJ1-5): DGGITQSPKYLFRKEGQNVTLSCEQNLNHDAMYWYRQDPGQGLRLIYYSQIVNDFQKGDIAEGYSVSREKKESFPLTVTSAQKNPTAFYLCASSDRGSNQPQHFGDGTRLSIL.

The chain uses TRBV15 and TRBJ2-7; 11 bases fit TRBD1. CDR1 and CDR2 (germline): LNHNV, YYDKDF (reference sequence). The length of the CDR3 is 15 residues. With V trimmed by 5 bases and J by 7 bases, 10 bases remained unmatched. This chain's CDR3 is CATSVFTGTGGEQYF. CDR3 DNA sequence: TGTGCCACCAGCGTATTTACCGGGACAGGGGGAGAGCAGTACTTC.

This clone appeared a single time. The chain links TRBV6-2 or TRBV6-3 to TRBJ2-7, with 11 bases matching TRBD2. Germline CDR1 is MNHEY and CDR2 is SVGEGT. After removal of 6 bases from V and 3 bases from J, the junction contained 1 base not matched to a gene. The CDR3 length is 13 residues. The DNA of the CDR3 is TGTGCCAGCAGCGGACTAGCGGGCTACGAGCAGTACTTC. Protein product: CASSGLAGYEQYF.